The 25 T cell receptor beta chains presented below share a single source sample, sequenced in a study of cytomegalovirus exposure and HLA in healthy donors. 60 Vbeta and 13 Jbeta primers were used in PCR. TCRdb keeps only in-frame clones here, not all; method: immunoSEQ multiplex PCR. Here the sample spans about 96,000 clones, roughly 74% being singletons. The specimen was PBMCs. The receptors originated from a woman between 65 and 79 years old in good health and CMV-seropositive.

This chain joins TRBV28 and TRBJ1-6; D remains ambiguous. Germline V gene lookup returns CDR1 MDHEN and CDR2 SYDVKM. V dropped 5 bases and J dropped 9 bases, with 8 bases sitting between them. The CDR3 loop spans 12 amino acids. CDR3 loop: CASSTLGSPLHF. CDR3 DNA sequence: TGTGCCAGCAGTACTCTCGGTTCACCCCTCCACTTT. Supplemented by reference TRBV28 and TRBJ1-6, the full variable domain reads DVKVTQSSRYLVKRTGEKVFLECVQDMDHENMFWYRQDPGLGLRLIYFSYDVKMKEKGDIPEGYSVSREKKERFSLILESASTNQTSMYLCASSTLGSPLHFGNGTRLTVT.

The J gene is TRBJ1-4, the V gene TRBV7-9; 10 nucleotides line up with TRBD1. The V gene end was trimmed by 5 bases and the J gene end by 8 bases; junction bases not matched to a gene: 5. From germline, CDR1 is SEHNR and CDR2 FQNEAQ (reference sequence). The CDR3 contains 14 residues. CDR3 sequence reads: CASSLGQGGEKLFF. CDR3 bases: TGTGCCAGCAGCCTTGGACAGGGGGGCGAAAAACTGTTTTTT.

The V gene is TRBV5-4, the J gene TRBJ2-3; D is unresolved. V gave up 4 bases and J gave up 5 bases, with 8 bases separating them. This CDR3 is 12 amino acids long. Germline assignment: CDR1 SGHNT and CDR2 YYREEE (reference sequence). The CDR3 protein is CASSPALDTQYF. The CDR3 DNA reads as TGTGCCAGCAGCCCCGCGTTAGATACGCAGTATTTT.

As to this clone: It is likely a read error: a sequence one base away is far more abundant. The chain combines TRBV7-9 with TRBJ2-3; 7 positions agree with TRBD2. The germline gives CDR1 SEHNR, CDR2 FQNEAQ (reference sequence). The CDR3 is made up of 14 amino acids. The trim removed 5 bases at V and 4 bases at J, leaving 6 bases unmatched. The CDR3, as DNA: TGTGCCAGCAGCCAAGCGGCGGGGGCAGATACGCAGTATTTT. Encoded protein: CASSQAAGADTQYF.

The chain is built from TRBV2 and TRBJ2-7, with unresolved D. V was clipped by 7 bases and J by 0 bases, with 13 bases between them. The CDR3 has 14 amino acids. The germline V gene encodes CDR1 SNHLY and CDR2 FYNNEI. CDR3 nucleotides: TGTGCCAGCAACCCGCGGTGGGTCTCCTACGAGCAGTACTTC. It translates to CASNPRWVSYEQYF.

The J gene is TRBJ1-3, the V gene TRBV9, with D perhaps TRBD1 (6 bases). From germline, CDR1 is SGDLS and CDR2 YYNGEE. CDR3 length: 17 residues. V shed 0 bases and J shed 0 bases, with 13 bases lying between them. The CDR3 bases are TGTGCCAGCAGCGTAGCCCACAGGGAGAGCTCTGGAAACACCATATATTTT. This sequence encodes CASSVAHRESSGNTIYF.

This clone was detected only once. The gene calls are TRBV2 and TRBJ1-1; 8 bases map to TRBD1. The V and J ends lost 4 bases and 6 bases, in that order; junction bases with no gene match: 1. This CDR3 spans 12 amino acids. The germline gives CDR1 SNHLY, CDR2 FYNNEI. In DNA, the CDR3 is TGTGCCAGCAGTGTCAGGGGGCCTGAAGCTTTCTTT. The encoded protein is CASSVRGPEAFF.

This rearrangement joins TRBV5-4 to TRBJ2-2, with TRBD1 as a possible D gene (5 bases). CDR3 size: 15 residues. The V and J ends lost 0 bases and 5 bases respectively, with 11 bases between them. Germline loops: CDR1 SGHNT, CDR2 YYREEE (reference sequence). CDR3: CASSLAVRATGELFF. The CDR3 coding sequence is TGTGCCAGCAGCTTGGCCGTCAGGGCGACCGGGGAGCTGTTTTTT.

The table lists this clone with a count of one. CDR3 DNA sequence: TGTGCCACCAGCCCCCCTAGCGGGGCCTACAATGAGCAGTTCTTC. Translating gives CATSPPSGAYNEQFF. The chain carries TRBV15 and TRBJ2-1; TRBD2 agrees at 9 bases. V lost 5 bases to trimming and J lost 2 bases; unmatched junction nucleotides: 4. This CDR3 spans 15 amino acids. Germline V lookup: CDR1 LNHNV, CDR2 YYDKDF (reference sequence).

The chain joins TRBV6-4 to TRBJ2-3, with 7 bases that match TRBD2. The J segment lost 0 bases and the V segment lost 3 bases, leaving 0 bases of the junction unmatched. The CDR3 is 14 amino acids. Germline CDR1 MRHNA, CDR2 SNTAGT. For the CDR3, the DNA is TGTGCCAGCAGTGAACTAGCGAGCACAGATACGCAGTATTTT. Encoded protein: CASSELASTDTQYF.

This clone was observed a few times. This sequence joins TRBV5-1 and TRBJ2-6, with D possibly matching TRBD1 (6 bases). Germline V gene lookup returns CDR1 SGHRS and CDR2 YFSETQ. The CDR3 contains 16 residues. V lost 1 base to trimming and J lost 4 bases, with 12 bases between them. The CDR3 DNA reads TGCGCCAGCAGCTTGCGACAGGATCCCGGGGCCAACGTCCTGACTTTC. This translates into CASSLRQDPGANVLTF.

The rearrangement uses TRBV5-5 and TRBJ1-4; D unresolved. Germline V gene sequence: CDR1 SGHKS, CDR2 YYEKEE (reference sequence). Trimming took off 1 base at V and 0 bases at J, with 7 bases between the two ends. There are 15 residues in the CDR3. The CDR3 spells CASSLYGATNEKLFF. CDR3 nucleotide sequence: TGTGCCAGCAGCTTGTACGGTGCAACTAATGAAAAACTGTTTTTT.

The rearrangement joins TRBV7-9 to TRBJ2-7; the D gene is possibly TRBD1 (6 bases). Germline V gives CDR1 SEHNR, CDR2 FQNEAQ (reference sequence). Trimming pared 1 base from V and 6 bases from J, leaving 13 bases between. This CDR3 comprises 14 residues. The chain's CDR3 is CASSLEGGYGEQYF. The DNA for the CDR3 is TGTGCCAGCAGCTTAGAAGGGGGATACGGCGAGCAGTACTTC.

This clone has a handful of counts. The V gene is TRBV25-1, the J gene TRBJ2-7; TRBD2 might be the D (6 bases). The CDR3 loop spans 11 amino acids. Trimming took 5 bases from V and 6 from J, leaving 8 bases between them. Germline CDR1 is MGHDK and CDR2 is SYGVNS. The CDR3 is CASSRGGEQYF. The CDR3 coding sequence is TGTGCCAGCAGTAGGGGAGGCGAGCAGTACTTC.

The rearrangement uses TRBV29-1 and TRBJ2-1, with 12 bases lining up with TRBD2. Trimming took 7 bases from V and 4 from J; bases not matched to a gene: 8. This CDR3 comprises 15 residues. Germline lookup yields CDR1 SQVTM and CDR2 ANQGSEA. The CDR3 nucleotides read TGCAGCGCCCCCCCTAGCGGGGGGGCTTACAATGAGCAGTTCTTC. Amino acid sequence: CSAPPSGGAYNEQFF.

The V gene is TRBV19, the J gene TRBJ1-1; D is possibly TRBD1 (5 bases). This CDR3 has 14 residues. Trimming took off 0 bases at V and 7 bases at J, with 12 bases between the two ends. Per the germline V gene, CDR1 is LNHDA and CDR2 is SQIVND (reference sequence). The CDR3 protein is CASSIEAGPREAFF. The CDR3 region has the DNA TGTGCCAGTAGTATAGAGGCGGGGCCCCGTGAAGCTTTCTTT.

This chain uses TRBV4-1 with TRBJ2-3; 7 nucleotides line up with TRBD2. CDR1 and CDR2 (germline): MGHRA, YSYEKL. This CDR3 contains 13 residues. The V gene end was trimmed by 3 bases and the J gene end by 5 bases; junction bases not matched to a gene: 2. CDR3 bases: TGCGCCAGCAGCCAGACGGGGGGAGATACGCAGTATTTT. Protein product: CASSQTGGDTQYF.

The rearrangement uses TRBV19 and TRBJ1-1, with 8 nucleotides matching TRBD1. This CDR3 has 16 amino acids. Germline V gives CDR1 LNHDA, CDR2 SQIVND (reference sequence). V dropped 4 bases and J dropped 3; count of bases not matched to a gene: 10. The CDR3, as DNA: TGTGCCAGTAGTACCGGCCCGCAGGGGGCTCACACTGAAGCTTTCTTT. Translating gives CASSTGPQGAHTEAFF.

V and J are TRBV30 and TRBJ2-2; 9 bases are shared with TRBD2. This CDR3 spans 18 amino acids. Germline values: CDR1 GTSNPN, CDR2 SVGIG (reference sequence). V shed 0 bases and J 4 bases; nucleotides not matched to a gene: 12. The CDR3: CAWSVRISGSSGTGELFF. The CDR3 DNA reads TGTGCCTGGAGTGTGAGAATTAGCGGGAGTTCGGGCACCGGGGAGCTGTTTTTT.

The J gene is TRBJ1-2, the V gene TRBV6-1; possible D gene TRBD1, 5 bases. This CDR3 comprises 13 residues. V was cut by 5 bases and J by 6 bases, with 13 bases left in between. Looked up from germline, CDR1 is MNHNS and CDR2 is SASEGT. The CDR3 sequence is CASSTRGGDGYTF. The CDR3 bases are TGTGCCAGCAGTACGAGGGGCGGGGATGGCTACACCTTC.

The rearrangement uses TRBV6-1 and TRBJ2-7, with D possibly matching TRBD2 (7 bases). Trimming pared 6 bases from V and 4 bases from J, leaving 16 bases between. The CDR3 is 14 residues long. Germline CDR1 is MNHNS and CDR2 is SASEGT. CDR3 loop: CASSPGGQGYEQYF. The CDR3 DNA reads TGTGCCAGCAGCCCGGGGGGCCAGGGATACGAGCAGTACTTC.

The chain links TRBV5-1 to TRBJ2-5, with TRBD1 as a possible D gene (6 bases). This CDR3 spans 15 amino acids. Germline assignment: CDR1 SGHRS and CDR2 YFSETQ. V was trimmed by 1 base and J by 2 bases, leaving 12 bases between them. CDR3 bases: TGCGCCAGCAGCTTGATGTCAGGGGATCAAGAGACCCAGTACTTC. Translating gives CASSLMSGDQETQYF. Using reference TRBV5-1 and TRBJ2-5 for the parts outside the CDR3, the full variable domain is KAGVTQTPRYLIKTRGQQVTLSCSPISGHRSVSWYQQTPGQGLQFLFEYFSETQRNKGNFPGRFSGRQFSNSRSEMNVSTLELGDSALYLCASSLMSGDQETQYFGPGTRLLVL.

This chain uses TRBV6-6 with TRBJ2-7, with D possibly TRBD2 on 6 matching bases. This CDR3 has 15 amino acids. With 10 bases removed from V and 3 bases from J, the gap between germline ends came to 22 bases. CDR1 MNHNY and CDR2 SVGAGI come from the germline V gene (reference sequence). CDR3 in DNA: TGTGCCACCCTCCCGTTGGAGGGTAGGGGCTACGAGCAGTACTTC. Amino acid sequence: CATLPLEGRGYEQYF.

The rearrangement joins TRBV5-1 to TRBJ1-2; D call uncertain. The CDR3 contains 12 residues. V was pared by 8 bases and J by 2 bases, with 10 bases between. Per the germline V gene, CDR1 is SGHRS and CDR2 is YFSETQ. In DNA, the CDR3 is TGCGCCAGTCGAGAATCCAACTATGGCTACACCTTC. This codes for CASRESNYGYTF.

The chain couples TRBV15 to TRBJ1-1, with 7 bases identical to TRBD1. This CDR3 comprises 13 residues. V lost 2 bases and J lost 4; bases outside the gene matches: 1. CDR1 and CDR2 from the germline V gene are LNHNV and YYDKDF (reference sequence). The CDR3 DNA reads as TGTGCCACCAGCAGACAGGGGGGCACTGAAGCTTTCTTT. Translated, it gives CATSRQGGTEAFF. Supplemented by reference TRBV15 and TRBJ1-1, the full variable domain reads DAMVIQNPRYQVTQFGKPVTLSCSQTLNHNVMYWYQQKSSQAPKLLFHYYDKDFNNEADTPDNFQSRRPNTSFCFLDIRSPGLGDTAMYLCATSRQGGTEAFFGQGTRLTVV.